Presented here are 28 T cell receptor beta chains from one specimen sequenced in a study of T cells in localized non-small cell lung cancer. Clones were sequenced by immunoSEQ multiplex PCR, and TCRdb holds only the in-frame ones, with some missing. The table includes about 34,000 clones, roughly 94% detected once. The sample was peripheral blood, taken before any cancer treatment. The origin of the receptors is a woman aged 40-69 years with stage I lung adenocarcinoma.

The chain employs TRBV18 and TRBJ2-4, with 7 bases matching TRBD1. The germline gives CDR1 KGHSH, CDR2 LQKENI. The CDR3 totals 16 residues. The V and J ends lost 2 bases and 8 bases, in that order; junction bases with no gene match: 12. DNA of the CDR3: TGTGCCAGCTCACCATCTGCAGCAGACAGGGCGGACATTCAGTACTTC. This encodes CASSPSAADRADIQYF. Complete variable domain (other parts from reference TRBV18 and TRBJ2-4): NAGVMQNPRHLVRRRGQEARLRCSPMKGHSHVYWYRQLPEEGLKFMVYLQKENIIDESGMPKERFSAEFPKEGPSILRIQQVVRGDSAAYFCASSPSAADRADIQYFGAGTRLSVL.

This clone was recorded only once. The gene calls are TRBV6-1 and TRBJ2-7; D is tentatively TRBD1 or TRBD2 (6 bases each). Germline V gene sequence: CDR1 MNHNS, CDR2 SASEGT. V lost 0 bases and J lost 6, with 15 bases in between. This CDR3 has 15 amino acids. The CDR3: CASSEAQGLYVEQYF. The CDR3 region has the DNA TGTGCCAGCAGTGAAGCACAGGGACTCTACGTCGAGCAGTACTTC.

The chain links TRBV11-2 to TRBJ1-3; a weak D match, TRBD1 (5 bases). Germline CDR1 SGHAT, CDR2 FQNNGV. The CDR3 is made up of 15 amino acids. Trimming took off 5 bases at V and 8 bases at J, with 19 bases between the two ends. CDR3 nucleotides: TGTGCCAGCAGCCCGAGGGGCAGGGACTGGGACACCATATATTTT. Its protein is CASSPRGRDWDTIYF.

This clone was found once. The rearrangement uses TRBV7-2 and TRBJ2-5; D is undetermined. Germline values: CDR1 SGHTA, CDR2 FQGNSA. V was pared by 5 bases and J by 5 bases, with 18 bases between. The CDR3 covers 15 residues. The CDR3 nucleotides are TGTGCCAGCAGCCCGCGGACCCCGTTGGGGGAGACCCAGTACTTC. It is translated as CASSPRTPLGETQYF.

The chain links TRBV5-1 to TRBJ1-2; 7 bases align to TRBD1. Trimming removed 4 bases from V and 1 base from J; junction bases left unmatched: 13. The CDR3 consists of 17 residues. CDR1 and CDR2 from the germline V gene are SGHRS and YFSETQ. CDR3 DNA sequence: TGCGCCAGCAGCAAGGCCCCTCCAGGGACAGATAACTATGGCTACACCTTC. It specifies CASSKAPPGTDNYGYTF.

The CDR3 nucleotides are TGTGCCAGCAGCTTAGCCGGGACAGTAGGTCAGCCCCAGCATTTT. Its translation: CASSLAGTVGQPQHF. This chain connects TRBV7-8 to TRBJ1-5, with 7 bases lining up with TRBD1. Germline values: CDR1 SGHVS, CDR2 FQNEAQ. The length of the CDR3 is 15 residues. The V gene end was trimmed by 0 bases and the J gene end by 6 bases; junction bases not matched to a gene: 5.

V is TRBV7-3 and J is TRBJ2-1, with 8 bases identical to TRBD2. J gave up 5 bases and V 4 bases, and 4 bases lay outside the gene matches. Germline CDR1 SGHTA, CDR2 FQGTGA. The CDR3 runs to 14 residues. CDR3 in DNA: TGTGCCAGCAGCTCGACTAGCGAAAACAATGAGCAGTTCTTC. Its protein is CASSSTSENNEQFF.

The V gene is TRBV5-1, the J gene TRBJ2-3; D possibly uses TRBD1 or TRBD2 (5 bases each). This CDR3 is built from 14 residues. Germline values: CDR1 SGHRS, CDR2 YFSETQ. V lost 4 bases and J lost 6, with 15 bases in between. CDR3 region: CASSLRDPGDTQYF. As DNA, the CDR3 is TGCGCCAGCAGCCTCCGGGACCCAGGGGATACGCAGTATTTT.

The J gene is TRBJ2-3, the V gene TRBV10-1; tentative D call: TRBD2 (5 bases). Per the germline V gene, CDR1 is WNHNN and CDR2 is SYGVQD (reference sequence). The CDR3 sequence is 16 residues long. V gave up 6 bases and J gave up 2 bases, with 18 bases separating them. CDR3 sequence: CASSTRKTGNTDTQYF. CDR3 DNA: TGCGCCAGCAGCACTCGAAAGACGGGAAACACAGATACGCAGTATTTT.

The chain couples TRBV2 to TRBJ2-3; D call uncertain. This CDR3 region has 13 residues. V lost 4 bases and J lost 1, with 6 bases in between. Germline V CDR1 and CDR2: SNHLY, FYNNEI. CDR3 region: CASSVRGTDTQYF. CDR3 nucleotide sequence: TGTGCCAGCAGTGTAAGGGGCACAGATACGCAGTATTTT.

J is TRBJ2-7 and V is TRBV28; TRBD1 agrees at 8 bases. CDR1 and CDR2 from the germline V gene are MDHEN and SYDVKM. This CDR3 is 15 amino acids long. Trimming removed 6 bases from V and 4 bases from J; junction bases left unmatched: 11. CDR3 sequence reads: CASSRSGTGSYEQYF. The CDR3 region has the DNA TGTGCCAGCAGCCGTTCCGGGACAGGATCTTACGAGCAGTACTTC.

The chain employs TRBV21-1 and TRBJ2-3; the D call in the table, TRBD2, was not verified against the DNA. TRBV21-1 is a pseudogene segment. The CDR3 covers 16 residues. CDR3 in amino acids: CASSKIKRGAADTQYF. CDR3 DNA sequence: TGTGCCAGCAGCAAAATCAAGCGGGGGGCCGCAGATACGCAGTATTTT.

The J gene is TRBJ1-2, the V gene TRBV5-4; 7 nucleotides align to TRBD1. The CDR3 length is 14 residues. V trimming: 1 base; J trimming: 8 bases; junction bases outside the gene matches: 8. From germline, CDR1 is SGHNT and CDR2 YYREEE (reference sequence). CDR3 DNA sequence: TGTGCCAGCAGCTTGAAGTCAGGGGGTATGGGCTACACCTTC. Translating gives CASSLKSGGMGYTF.

The CDR3 loop is CASSIVRANYGYTF. CDR3 nucleotides: TGTGCCAGTAGTATTGTCAGGGCTAACTATGGCTACACCTTC. The J gene is TRBJ1-2, the V gene TRBV19; D might be TRBD1 (5 bases). Germline V gene lookup returns CDR1 LNHDA and CDR2 SQIVND (reference sequence). Deletions cut 3 bases from V and 0 bases from J, with 8 bases between. The CDR3 has 14 amino acids.

The V call is TRBV11-2, the J call TRBJ2-7; 9 positions agree with TRBD2. The V and J ends lost 1 base and 2 bases, in that order; junction bases with no gene match: 3. Germline V gene lookup returns CDR1 SGHAT and CDR2 FQNNGV. This CDR3 comprises 15 residues. CDR3 sequence: CASSLVRLAAYEQYF. The CDR3 DNA reads TGTGCCAGCAGCTTAGTGCGACTAGCGGCCTACGAGCAGTACTTC.

CDR3 amino acids: CATATRIGSEQYF. CDR3 sequence (DNA): TGTGCCACTGCGACCCGTATCGGGAGCGAGCAGTACTTC. V gene TRBV6-5 combines with J gene TRBJ2-7; tentative D call: TRBD2 (6 bases). The V gene lost 10 bases and the J gene lost 6 bases, with 19 bases spanning the gap. The CDR3 covers 13 residues. Per germline, CDR1 MNHEY and CDR2 SVGAGI.

In this sample, this clone turned up once. The chain recombines TRBV4-1 with TRBJ1-1, with D unclear. The CDR3 runs 13 residues. V gave up 4 bases and J gave up 5 bases, with 11 bases separating them. The germline V gene has CDR1 MGHRA and CDR2 YSYEKL. DNA for the CDR3: TGCGCCAGCAGCCTTTCCGGTTGGACTGAAGCTTTCTTT. Its protein product is CASSLSGWTEAFF.

This chain connects TRBV7-9 to TRBJ1-6; D unresolved. Per germline, CDR1 SEHNR and CDR2 FQNEAQ (reference sequence). CDR3 length: 15 amino acids. Deletions cut 1 base from V and 5 bases from J, with 9 bases between. The CDR3 is CASSLVQVNNSPLHF. The CDR3 DNA is TGTGCCAGCAGCTTAGTGCAGGTTAATAATTCACCCCTCCACTTT. The complete variable domain, with remaining parts taken from reference TRBV7-9 and TRBJ1-6, reads DTGVSQNPRHKITKRGQNVTFRCDPISEHNRLYWYRQTLGQGPEFLTYFQNEAQLEKSRLLSDRFSAERPKGSFSTLEIQRTEQGDSAMYLCASSLVQVNNSPLHFGNGTRLTVT.

CDR3 residues: CASSYRTGDEQFF. In DNA form, the CDR3 reads TGTGCCAGCAGCTATAGAACGGGGGATGAGCAGTTCTTC. V gene TRBV11-3 combines with J gene TRBJ2-1, with D possibly matching TRBD2 (6 bases). This CDR3 is 13 amino acids long. Germline V gene lookup returns CDR1 SGHNT and CDR2 YENEEA. V lost 4 bases to trimming and J lost 8 bases, with 12 bases between them.

In its sample, this clone was seen once. The rearrangement uses TRBV15 and TRBJ1-1, with D unclear. CDR1 is LNHNV and CDR2 is YYDKDF in the germline V gene (reference sequence). V lost 4 bases and J lost 0, with 12 bases in between. CDR3 length equals 15 residues. CDR3 loop: CATSKGQLVNTEAFF. CDR3 in DNA: TGTGCCACCAGCAAGGGTCAGTTGGTGAACACTGAAGCTTTCTTT.

The gene calls are TRBV18 and TRBJ2-7, with D perhaps TRBD2 (5 bases). The CDR3 has 15 amino acids. Germline assignment: CDR1 KGHSH and CDR2 LQKENI. V was clipped by 3 bases and J by 0 bases, with 12 bases between them. CDR3 DNA: TGTGCCAGCTCACCGAGCGGATTCGGCTCCTACGAGCAGTACTTC. Protein sequence: CASSPSGFGSYEQYF.

The rearrangement uses TRBV4-3 and TRBJ2-1; the match to TRBD2 covers 12 bases. The CDR3 contains 15 residues. Unmatched junction bases numbered 1, after V lost 3 bases and J lost 4 bases. Germline CDR1 LGHNA, CDR2 YSLEER. The CDR3 here is CASSQTSGSYNEQFF. For the CDR3, the DNA is TGCGCCAGCAGCCAGACTAGCGGGAGTTACAATGAGCAGTTCTTC.

The CDR3 coding sequence is TGTGCCAGCAGCTTGGGACCGGGTAGCGACACTGAAGCTTTCTTT. It translates to CASSLGPGSDTEAFF. The chain carries TRBV5-8 and TRBJ1-1; D not resolved. Germline V gene lookup returns CDR1 SGHTS and CDR2 YDEGEE. This CDR3 comprises 15 residues. V lost 0 bases and J lost 3, with 12 bases in between.

The chain couples TRBV27 to TRBJ2-7; no reliable D call. CDR1 MNHEY and CDR2 SMNVEV come from the germline V gene (reference sequence). The ends were cut back, 6 bases at V and 6 bases at J, with 18 bases in the middle. The CDR3 consists of 14 residues. For the CDR3, the DNA is TGTGCCAGCAGCTACCGGGCCCAACGAACCGAGCAGTACTTC. This codes for CASSYRAQRTEQYF.

In its sample, this clone was seen once. The chain employs TRBV19 and TRBJ2-5, with 7 positions matching TRBD1. The germline gives CDR1 LNHDA, CDR2 SQIVND (reference sequence). This CDR3 region has 14 residues. J lost 2 bases, V lost 6 bases, and 6 bases had no gene match. DNA of the CDR3: TGTGCCAGTAGAATGACAGGGATACAAGAGACCCAGTACTTC. This codes for CASRMTGIQETQYF.

The V gene is TRBV7-2, the J gene TRBJ2-5; unclear D gene. The CDR3 has 12 amino acids. Germline V gives CDR1 SGHTA, CDR2 FQGNSA. The V end was cut by 0 bases, the J end by 5 bases, with 4 bases between. In DNA form, the CDR3 reads TGTGCCAGCAGCTTAGCTTGGGAGACCCAGTACTTC. Its protein product is CASSLAWETQYF.

The rearrangement links TRBV7-2 to TRBJ1-4; 12 nucleotides align to TRBD1. V shed 5 bases and J 7 bases; nucleotides not matched to a gene: 2. The CDR3 totals 14 residues. The germline V gene encodes CDR1 SGHTA and CDR2 FQGNSA. This chain's CDR3 is CASSQGQGAEKLFF. The CDR3 DNA follows: TGTGCCAGCAGCCAGGGACAGGGGGCTGAAAAACTGTTTTTT.

This chain links TRBV5-1 with TRBJ1-1; 9 positions agree with TRBD1. V lost 1 base and J lost 9; bases outside the gene matches: 4. The CDR3 spans 13 residues. The V gene's germline CDR1 is SGHRS and CDR2 YFSETQ. The CDR3 coding sequence is TGCGCCAGCAGCTTGTACAGGGGGCGCCAAGCTTTCTTT. Translating it yields CASSLYRGRQAFF.